The text below deals with one T cell receptor beta chain. Clones were read by immunoSEQ multiplex PCR, and TCRdb kept only the in-frame ones, dropping some. The sample has over 35,000 clones, roughly 89% seen once; the top ten hold around 0.45%. Trimming took 1 base from V and 1 from J, leaving 14 bases between them. The CDR3 totals 17 residues. The germline gives CDR1 LNHDA, CDR2 SQIVND (reference sequence). The sample belongs to a study of T cell changes during pregnancy in multiple sclerosis. This clonotype was sampled from a female donor in good health, enrolled as a control in a pregnancy study. The sequencing used CD4+ T cells from peripheral blood mononuclear cells, collected in the second trimester of pregnancy. The chain uses TRBV19 and TRBJ1-5; D remains unclear. CDR3 coding DNA: TGTGCCAGTAGTATAGCGATCTGGAGGCGGAGCAATCAGCCCCAGCATTTT. Amino acids: CASSIAIWRRSNQPQHF.